Listed here are 16 T cell receptor beta chains from one sample, sequenced in a study of cytomegalovirus exposure and HLA in healthy donors. PCR amplification relied on 60 Vbeta primers (plus 13 Jbeta primers). Profiled with immunoSEQ multiplex PCR; TCRdb holds only in-frame clones, not every one. The sample includes 150,000 to 200,000 clones, 65% to 80% of them seen just once. The sample comprised PBMCs. The source of these receptors is a male donor in good health and CMV-seronegative.

This clone was recorded a few times. The chain joins TRBV15 to TRBJ1-2; 9 bases are a match to TRBD1. The CDR3 is made up of 15 amino acids. Germline assignment: CDR1 LNHNV and CDR2 YYDKDF (reference sequence). With 0 bases clipped from V and 7 bases from J, the junction kept 6 bases outside the gene matches. Written as DNA, the CDR3 is TGTGCCACCAGCAGAGATCCGGGGACAGGGTTTGGCTACACCTTC. It yields the protein CATSRDPGTGFGYTF. Supplemented by reference TRBV15 and TRBJ1-2, the full variable domain reads DAMVIQNPRYQVTQFGKPVTLSCSQTLNHNVMYWYQQKSSQAPKLLFHYYDKDFNNEADTPDNFQSRRPNTSFCFLDIRSPGLGDTAMYLCATSRDPGTGFGYTFGSGTRLTVV.

The chain carries TRBV10-3 and TRBJ2-5; D might be TRBD2 (6 bases). CDR3 length: 16 amino acids. The V gene lost 0 bases and the J gene lost 1 base, with 12 bases spanning the gap. In germline, CDR1 is ENHRY, CDR2 SYGVKD. The CDR3 loop reads CAISESAGLLQETQYF. The CDR3 DNA is TGTGCCATCAGTGAGTCGGCGGGACTTCTCCAAGAGACCCAGTACTTC.

The CDR3 nucleotides are TGTGCCAGTAGTATAGTCCCGGCGGGGAACAATGAGCAGTTCTTC. As protein: CASSIVPAGNNEQFF. The chain is built from TRBV19 and TRBJ2-1; tentative D call: TRBD2 (6 bases). V dropped 1 base and J dropped 5 bases, with 12 bases sitting between them. In germline, CDR1 is LNHDA, CDR2 SQIVND (reference sequence). The CDR3 is 15 residues long. Supplemented by reference TRBV19 and TRBJ2-1, the full variable domain reads DGGITQSPKYLFRKEGQNVTLSCEQNLNHDAMYWYRQDPGQGLRLIYYSQIVNDFQKGDIAEGYSVSREKKESFPLTVTSAQKNPTAFYLCASSIVPAGNNEQFFGPGTRLTVL.

The chain carries TRBV7-9 and TRBJ1-2; D gene ambiguous. V gave up 5 bases and J gave up 4 bases, with 5 bases separating them. The CDR3 length is 11 residues. CDR1 and CDR2 (germline): SEHNR, FQNEAQ (reference sequence). The CDR3 DNA reads TGTGCCAGCAGCCTACTCTATGGCTACACCTTC. Its translation: CASSLLYGYTF.

The chain recombines TRBV7-3 with TRBJ2-5, with TRBD2 as a possible D gene (6 bases). Germline V gene data show CDR1 as SGHTA and CDR2 as FQGTGA. The CDR3 consists of 15 residues. V was cut by 4 bases and J by 5 bases, with 17 bases left in between. The CDR3 loop reads CASSSSTSDGETQYF. The CDR3 coding sequence is TGTGCCAGCAGCTCCTCGACTAGTGATGGGGAGACCCAGTACTTC.

The chain uses TRBV5-4 and TRBJ2-3; weak D call: TRBD1 (6 bases). With 4 bases removed from V and 5 bases from J, the gap between germline ends came to 8 bases. Germline assignment: CDR1 SGHNT and CDR2 YYREEE (reference sequence). CDR3 length equals 12 residues. As DNA, the CDR3 is TGTGCCAGCAGCCGGGACAAAGATACGCAGTATTTT. Residues: CASSRDKDTQYF.

The gene calls are TRBV27 and TRBJ2-7; 7 positions match TRBD2. Losses at the gene ends were 5 bases for V and 2 bases for J; bases not matched to a gene: 9. The CDR3 runs to 15 residues. Germline V gene data show CDR1 as MNHEY and CDR2 as SMNVEV (reference sequence). CDR3 sequence: CASSPSGVRTYEQYF. CDR3 sequence (DNA): TGTGCCAGCAGTCCAAGCGGGGTGAGGACCTACGAGCAGTACTTC.

The chain is built from TRBV5-1 and TRBJ2-7; 7 bases are a match to TRBD2. Trimming removed 3 bases from V and 0 bases from J; junction bases left unmatched: 9. The CDR3 has 16 residues. The germline gives CDR1 SGHRS, CDR2 YFSETQ. For the CDR3, the DNA is TGCGCCAGCAGCTGGATAGCGGGTGATAGCTCCTACGAGCAGTACTTC. Residues: CASSWIAGDSSYEQYF.

The V gene is TRBV18, the J gene TRBJ1-5, with D possibly being TRBD1 (6 bases). The germline V and J ends were trimmed by 0 bases and 1 base, with 13 bases remaining between them. The CDR3 sequence is 17 residues long. From germline, CDR1 is KGHSH and CDR2 LQKENI. CDR3 in DNA: TGTGCCAGCTCACCACCGTATTCGGGGGGCAGCAATCAGCCCCAGCATTTT. This encodes CASSPPYSGGSNQPQHF.

This rearrangement joins TRBV7-9 to TRBJ2-1, with 15 positions matching TRBD2. The germline V gene has CDR1 SEHNR and CDR2 FQNEAQ (reference sequence). The CDR3 sequence is 17 residues long. The V gene end was trimmed by 8 bases and the J gene end by 2 bases; junction bases not matched to a gene: 7. The CDR3 sequence is CASEGTSGGSTYNEQFF. Written as DNA, the CDR3 is TGTGCCAGCGAAGGGACTAGCGGGGGGAGTACCTACAATGAGCAGTTCTTC.

J is TRBJ1-4 and V is TRBV30, with 8 bases matching TRBD1. Per the germline V gene, CDR1 is GTSNPN and CDR2 is SVGIG (reference sequence). The V and J ends lost 4 bases and 10 bases, in that order; junction bases with no gene match: 8. This CDR3 has 13 residues. The chain's CDR3 is CAWKEPGGGKLFF. Here the CDR3 DNA reads TGTGCCTGGAAGGAACCAGGGGGCGGAAAACTGTTTTTT.

The V call is TRBV6-1, the J call TRBJ1-5; 9 nucleotides agree with TRBD1. Germline assignment: CDR1 MNHNS and CDR2 SASEGT. This CDR3 has 14 residues. V was clipped by 4 bases and J by 6 bases; unmatched bases: 4. CDR3 in amino acids: CASSVGQGVQPQHF. The CDR3 coding sequence is TGTGCCAGCAGTGTGGGACAGGGAGTTCAGCCCCAGCATTTT.

The chain is built from TRBV29-1 and TRBJ1-2; the match to TRBD1 covers 8 bases. V gave up 0 bases and J gave up 3 bases; unmatched junction bases: 12. CDR3 length: 17 amino acids. Looked up from germline, CDR1 is SQVTM and CDR2 is ANQGSEA. The CDR3 sequence is CSVEDRRSRGPYYGYTF. CDR3 nucleotide sequence: TGCAGCGTTGAAGATCGGCGGAGCAGGGGGCCCTACTATGGCTACACCTTC.

Only a few counts were recorded for this clone. The chain recombines TRBV2 with TRBJ2-7; TRBD2 agrees at 8 bases. CDR1 and CDR2 (germline): SNHLY, FYNNEI. Trimming cost V 8 bases and J 2 bases; bases outside gene matches: 14. This CDR3 is built from 16 residues. The CDR3 sequence is CASEVELAGGPYEQYF. Here the CDR3 DNA reads TGTGCCAGCGAAGTGGAACTCGCGGGGGGCCCCTACGAGCAGTACTTC.

The chain combines TRBV28 with TRBJ1-4, with D perhaps TRBD1 (5 bases). CDR1 is MDHEN and CDR2 is SYDVKM in the germline V gene. The ends were cut back, 7 bases at V and 10 bases at J, with 16 bases in the middle. The CDR3 spans 13 residues. CDR3 amino acids: CASTEGLPVKLFF. The CDR3 DNA reads as TGTGCCAGCACGGAGGGGCTGCCCGTAAAACTGTTTTTT.

The gene calls are TRBV29-1 and TRBJ1-1; possibly TRBD1 for D (5 bases). This CDR3 is 12 amino acids long. The germline CDR1 and CDR2 sequences are SQVTM and ANQGSEA. Trimming removed 4 bases at V and 7 bases at J, with 13 bases between. The CDR3 sequence: CSVGDSGIEAFF. The CDR3 DNA follows: TGCAGCGTTGGTGACAGCGGGATTGAAGCTTTCTTT.